Below, one TCR beta chain is given with its context. The data are from a study of CD8 T cells in Susac syndrome. The RNA, about 0.5 to 1 ug, was put through reverse transcription using random hexamers. The immunoSEQ assay covered 54 Vbeta and 13 Jbeta segments for CDR3. TCRdb independently ran MiXCR on the immunoSEQ multiplex PCR reads; one entry per CDR3 protein. The sample includes fewer than 200,000 distinct CDR3 sequences, approximately 95% of them seen just once. Germline V CDR1 and CDR2: DFQATT, SNEGSKA (reference sequence). CDR3 length: 14 residues. Trimming removed 5 bases at V and 0 bases at J, with 13 bases between. The healthy controls were matched to patients by age and sex. It was negative isolation that provided the CD8+ and CD4+ T cells, whereas TEMRA cells were enriched by FACS.

The TCR was taken from a human donor in good health. Source material: CD4+ T cells from PBMCs. The chain couples TRBV20-1 to TRBJ2-5; possible D gene TRBD2, 6 bases. CDR3 region: CSAGSGPYQETQYF. CDR3 DNA: TGCAGTGCTGGGAGCGGGCCGTACCAAGAGACCCAGTACTTC.